This T cell receptor (beta chain) was identified during a study of T cell changes during pregnancy in multiple sclerosis. The CDR3 extends over 16 amino acids. From germline, CDR1 is SGHVS and CDR2 FQNEAQ. V shed 4 bases and J 2 bases; nucleotides not matched to a gene: 8. Clones were read by immunoSEQ multiplex PCR, and TCRdb kept only the in-frame ones, dropping some. Among 55,000 to 80,000 clones listed, 93% were seen once. The chain is built from TRBV7-8 and TRBJ1-3, with 7 bases matching TRBD1. The TCR was taken from a female donor with multiple sclerosis, enrolled in a pregnancy study. This specimen consisted of CD8+ T cells from peripheral blood mononuclear cells, obtained in the second trimester of pregnancy. The CDR3 loop reads CASSSTGPRTGNTIYF. For the CDR3, the DNA is TGTGCCAGCAGCTCGACAGGGCCCCGCACTGGAAACACCATATATTTT.